This T cell receptor (beta chain) was recovered during a study of blood T cell repertoires in COVID-19 (dated by TCRdb to about 2020). Study-level background: Collaborator samples came from the United States, Italy and Spain and covered acute and convalescent phases of COVID-19. The material from the prospective study consisted of cDNA or gDNA derived from T cells, B-cell-depleted T cells, or PBMCs. Subjects who had been exposed to COVID-19, were actively infected with it, or had recovered from it provided the deeply sampled blood TCRbeta repertoires that made up the dataset. The repertoires were released in a freely available public database meant as a resource for research on the immune response to SARS-CoV-2. Samples were obtained from the ongoing ImmuneRACE study (first 160 participants) and from 1,254 subjects provided by 6 global collaborators. Nearly every sample came with metadata listing a de-identified subject ID, COVID-19 status, age in years and sex. Where HLA class I and class II types were available, the types were taken from metadata supplied by the sample provider, not from assay-based typing.

Based on the germline V gene, the CDR1 and CDR2 sequences are SGHRS and YFSETQ. Reading from cysteine to phenylalanine, the CDR3 counts 13 amino acids. Of the read, only the CDR3 DNA is kept; its 39 bases are in frame from base 1. Relative to germline, V is 3 bases shorter and J is 7 bases shorter, with 13 bases between their ends. Worth noting for this clone: Its antigen is not yet known. Base qualities are missing; no much larger clone stands one base away.

A second Seattle source provided samples from volunteer blood donors who had recovered from COVID-19. Each collaborating institution followed its own protocols to collect whole blood in K2EDTA tubes. For TCRbeta analysis, collaborator samples were shipped as frozen whole blood, as isolated PBMCs, or as DNA extracted from either sample type. Broader findings and caveats from the paper: The amount of clinical and demographic metadata varied by source and participant and was provided uncurated.

TCRbeta CDR3 regions were amplified from genomic DNA by means of the immunoSEQ Assay, a bias-controlled multiplex PCR. Per the authors' processing: The number of nucleated cells in each sample was estimated by amplification of reference gene primers within the assay. Sequence reads were collapsed and filtered to measure the absolute abundance of every unique TCRbeta CDR3 rearrangement. For each sample, productive Simpson clonality was calculated as the square root of Simpson's diversity index across productive rearrangements. TCRdb carries this immuneACCESS record with in-frame sequences only. Its versions omit some clonotypes, under half of them owing to an unresolved V gene in the studies checked, with the rest unexplained. V, J and clone size were drawn from that table, and D and trimming were deduced from the DNA. Present in this sample are 100,000 to 150,000 clones, approximately 84% of which were seen just once. Together, the top ten hold 12% of the sample.

Here the chain combines TRBV5-1 and TRBJ1-1; TRBD1 might be the D gene, on 6 matching bases. The material sequenced was peripheral blood. This clonotype was sampled from a woman aged 25 to 45 who had recovered from COVID-19. The DNA sequence is as follows: TGCGCCAGCAGCTCGCCCGGGACAAGTGAAGCTTTCTTT. Its product reads: CASSSPGTSEAFF. Full variable domain (CDR3 extended with the reference TRBV5-1 and TRBJ1-1 proteins): KAGVTQTPRYLIKTRGQQVTLSCSPISGHRSVSWYQQTPGQGLQFLFEYFSETQRNKGNFPGRFSGRQFSNSRSEMNVSTLELGDSALYLCASSSPGTSEAFFGQGTRLTVV.